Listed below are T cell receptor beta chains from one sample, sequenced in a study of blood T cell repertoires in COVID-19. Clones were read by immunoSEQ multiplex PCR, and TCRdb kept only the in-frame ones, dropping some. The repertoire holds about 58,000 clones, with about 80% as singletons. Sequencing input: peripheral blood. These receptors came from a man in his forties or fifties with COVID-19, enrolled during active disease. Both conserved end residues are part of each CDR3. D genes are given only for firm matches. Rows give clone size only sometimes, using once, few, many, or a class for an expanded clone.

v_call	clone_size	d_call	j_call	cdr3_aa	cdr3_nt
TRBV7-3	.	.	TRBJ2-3	CASSLGGPTDTQYF	TGTGCCAGCAGCTTAGGCGGGCCGACAGATACGCAGTATTTT
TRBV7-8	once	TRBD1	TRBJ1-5	CASSFRRDRVSNQPQHF	TGTGCCAGCAGCTTCCGCCGGGACAGGGTTAGCAATCAGCCCCAGCATTTT
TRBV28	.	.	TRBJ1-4	CASSVGVNTGLVDEKLFF	TGTGCCAGCAGCGTAGGGGTTAACACAGGGCTCGTCGACGAAAAACTGTTTTTT
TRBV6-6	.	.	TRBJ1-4	CASTGSPNEKLFF	TGTGCCAGCACGGGGTCGCCTAATGAAAAACTGTTTTTT
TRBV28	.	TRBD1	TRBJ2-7	CASSLGTGLREQYF	TGTGCCAGCAGTTTAGGGACAGGGCTCCGGGAGCAGTACTTC
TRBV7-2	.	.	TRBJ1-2	CASSQVNHGYTF	TGTGCCAGCAGCCAGGTAAACCATGGCTACACCTTC
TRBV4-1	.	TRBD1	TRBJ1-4	CASSPYGTGKEKLFF	TGCGCCAGCAGCCCCTATGGGACAGGGAAAGAAAAACTGTTTTTT
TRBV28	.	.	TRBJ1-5	CASSSPSRTGGHQPQHF	TGTGCCAGCAGTTCGCCCTCCAGGACTGGAGGGCATCAGCCCCAGCATTTT
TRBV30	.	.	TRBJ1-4	CAWRGREKLFF	TGTGCCTGGAGGGGGCGCGAAAAACTGTTTTTT
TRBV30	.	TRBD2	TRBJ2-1	CAYLGGRAQFF	TGTGCCTATCTAGGCGGGAGGGCCCAGTTCTTC
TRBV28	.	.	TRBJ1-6	CASSLTANNSPLHF	TGTGCCAGCAGTTTGACAGCCAACAATTCACCCCTCCACTTT
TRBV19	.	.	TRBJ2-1	CASSVEATSYNEQFF	TGTGCCAGTAGTGTCGAGGCTACCTCCTACAATGAGCAGTTCTTC
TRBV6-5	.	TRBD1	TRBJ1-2	CASSKGQLNYGYTF	TGTGCCAGCAGCAAGGGACAGCTTAACTATGGCTACACCTTC
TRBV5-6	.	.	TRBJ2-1	CASSLLGTRRPYNEQFF	TGTGCCAGCAGCTTGTTAGGGACACGCCGACCTTACAATGAGCAGTTCTTC
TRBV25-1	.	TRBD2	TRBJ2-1	CASSSGTSSYNEQFF	TGTGCCAGCAGCTCCGGGACTAGCTCCTACAATGAGCAGTTCTTC